The 20 T cell receptor beta chains listed next were all sequenced from one sample in a study of shared T cell receptors in the human thymus. Generated by immunoSEQ multiplex PCR, the TCRdb table keeps only in-frame clones and is missing some. The table lists roughly 700,000 clones, around nine tenths of them singletons. Another study also made use of these data, one on human thymus T cells.

Sequencing was done on a sample of thymocytes. The receptors here all came from a boy younger than two with a congenital heart defect.

J is TRBJ2-1 and V is TRBV10-1, with 11 bases aligning to TRBD2. The CDR3 runs 16 residues. V trimming: 2 bases; J trimming: 0 bases; junction bases outside the gene matches: 0. Germline-derived CDR1 and CDR2 are WNHNN and SYGVQD (reference sequence). CDR3 region: CASSETSGSSYNEQFF. In DNA, the CDR3 is TGCGCCAGCAGTGAGACTAGCGGGAGCTCCTACAATGAGCAGTTCTTC.

The chain is built from TRBV9 and TRBJ2-7, with D unclear. The CDR3 loop spans 16 amino acids. Trimming left V 0 bases short and J 1 base short, with 14 bases between. From germline, CDR1 is SGDLS and CDR2 YYNGEE. This CDR3 reads CASSVAFDCTSYEQYF. The CDR3 nucleotides are TGTGCCAGCAGCGTAGCGTTTGACTGCACGTCCTACGAGCAGTACTTC. The full variable domain, its missing parts supplied by reference TRBV9 and TRBJ2-7, is DSGVTQTPKHLITATGQRVTLRCSPRSGDLSVYWYQQSLDQGLQFLIQYYNGEERAKGNILERFSAQQFPDLHSELNLSSLELGDSALYFCASSVAFDCTSYEQYFGPGTRLTVT.

The chain is built from TRBV11-3 and TRBJ2-7; 13 nucleotides agree with TRBD2. CDR1 and CDR2 from the germline V gene are SGHNT and YENEEA. The CDR3 runs to 17 residues. The V segment lost 0 bases and the J segment 7 bases; nucleotides outside the gene matches: 9. This chain's CDR3 is CASSLDPRTSGRREQYF. CDR3 DNA sequence: TGTGCCAGCAGCTTAGATCCTAGGACTAGCGGGAGAAGGGAGCAGTACTTC.

The chain is built from TRBV10-1 and TRBJ2-1; weak D call: TRBD2 (6 bases). V dropped 2 bases and J dropped 0 bases, with 20 bases sitting between them. Per the germline V gene, CDR1 is WNHNN and CDR2 is SYGVQD (reference sequence). The length of the CDR3 is 19 residues. The CDR3, as DNA: TGCGCCAGCAGTGAGGGCCACTGCGAAGCGGGCCGCTCCTACAATGAGCAGTTCTTC. It yields the protein CASSEGHCEAGRSYNEQFF.

V usage is TRBV6-1 and J usage is TRBJ1-4; TRBD1 agrees at 12 bases. After removal of 4 bases from V and 4 bases from J, the junction contained 16 bases not matched to a gene. CDR1 and CDR2 (germline): MNHNS, SASEGT. The CDR3 has 20 amino acids. The CDR3 is CASSGGRGGTGGSGNEKLFF. The CDR3 DNA follows: TGTGCCAGCAGTGGGGGTCGGGGGGGGACAGGGGGCTCTGGTAATGAAAAACTGTTTTTT.

This clone was counted between two and nine times. The J gene is TRBJ2-6, the V gene TRBV2, with a weak D call TRBD2 (6 bases). CDR3 length: 19 residues. Per germline, CDR1 SNHLY and CDR2 FYNNEI. V lost 4 bases, J lost 0 bases, and 19 bases lay in between. CDR3: CASSATTGTYASGANVLTF. The DNA for the CDR3 is TGTGCCAGCAGTGCTACTACCGGGACTTATGCCTCTGGGGCCAACGTCCTGACTTTC.

V gene TRBV5-1 combines with J gene TRBJ2-1, with TRBD2 matching over 14 bases. Germline trimming cut 3 bases from V and 6 bases from J; bases unmatched to any gene: 8. CDR3 size: 17 residues. Germline CDR1 reads SGHRS; CDR2 reads YFSETQ. The CDR3 region is CASSSTGTSGRLNEQFF. The CDR3 DNA reads as TGCGCCAGCAGCTCTACCGGGACTAGCGGGAGACTCAATGAGCAGTTCTTC.

V gene TRBV6-6 combines with J gene TRBJ1-1; 7 bases fit TRBD1. The CDR3 sequence is 15 residues long. Losses at the gene ends were 5 bases for V and 1 base for J; bases not matched to a gene: 7. Germline V gene sequence: CDR1 MNHNY, CDR2 SVGAGI (reference sequence). The CDR3 region is CASSKPGTENTEAFF. The CDR3 bases are TGTGCCAGCAGTAAACCCGGGACAGAGAACACTGAAGCTTTCTTT.

This rearrangement joins TRBV7-6 to TRBJ2-3, with TRBD2 matching over 7 bases. The junction had 9 bases not matched to a gene; V was cut back by 6 bases and J by 0 bases. Germline CDR1 reads SGHVS; CDR2 reads FNYEAQ. The CDR3 has 16 amino acids. The DNA for the CDR3 is TGTGCCAGCAGTATAAGTAGCGGGTCTAGCACAGATACGCAGTATTTT. It is translated as CASSISSGSSTDTQYF. Full variable domain (rest looked up from reference TRBV7-6 and TRBJ2-3): GAGVSQSPRYKVTKRGQDVALRCDPISGHVSLYWYRQALGQGPEFLTYFNYEAQQDKSGLPNDRFSAERPEGSISTLTIQRTEQRDSAMYRCASSISSGSSTDTQYFGPGTRLTVL.

V and J are TRBV14 and TRBJ1-1; D perhaps matches TRBD1 (5 bases). CDR1 is SGHDN and CDR2 is FVKESK in the germline V gene. The CDR3 is made up of 15 amino acids. With 0 bases removed from V and 0 bases from J, the gap between germline ends came to 8 bases. CDR3 region: CASSQETALNTEAFF. The CDR3 DNA follows: TGTGCCAGCAGCCAAGAGACAGCCTTGAACACTGAAGCTTTCTTT. Looking up the rest from reference TRBV14 and TRBJ1-1 gives the full variable domain: EAGVTQFPSHSVIEKGQTVTLRCDPISGHDNLYWYRRVMGKEIKFLLHFVKESKQDESGMPNNRFLAERTGGTYSTLKVQPAELEDSGVYFCASSQETALNTEAFFGQGTRLTVV.

This chain links TRBV5-5 with TRBJ2-3, with D tentatively TRBD2 (6 bases). The CDR3 sequence is 17 residues long. V lost 0 bases and J lost 0, with 14 bases in between. Germline V lookup: CDR1 SGHKS, CDR2 YYEKEE (reference sequence). This CDR3 reads CASSLVELAPSTDTQYF. The DNA of the CDR3 is TGTGCCAGCAGCTTGGTTGAGCTAGCGCCAAGCACAGATACGCAGTATTTT.

The gene calls are TRBV4-2 and TRBJ2-1; TRBD2 matches 12 bases. J was trimmed by 5 bases and V by 0 bases; bases with no gene match: 5. The CDR3 spans 17 residues. CDR1 and CDR2 (germline): LGHNA, YNFKEQ. CDR3 amino acids: CASSQEEGTSGHNEQFF. CDR3 nucleotides: TGTGCCAGCAGCCAAGAAGAAGGGACTAGCGGGCACAATGAGCAGTTCTTC.

The chain links TRBV28 to TRBJ2-7, with 8 bases matching TRBD2. The CDR3 extends over 18 amino acids. The junction had 19 bases not matched to a gene; V was cut back by 7 bases and J by 2 bases. CDR1 and CDR2 (germline): MDHEN, SYDVKM. The chain's CDR3 is CASTKNPKLAAETYEQYF. CDR3 nucleotide sequence: TGTGCCAGCACCAAAAACCCCAAACTAGCGGCTGAAACCTACGAGCAGTACTTC.

This chain joins TRBV5-6 and TRBJ2-5; D is possibly TRBD2 (5 bases). Trimming pared 1 base from V and 7 bases from J, leaving 14 bases between. This CDR3 is built from 14 residues. In germline, CDR1 is SGHDT, CDR2 YYEEEE. The CDR3 DNA reads as TGTGCCAGCAGCTTGTCTCATCTGCGGGCGACCCAGTACTTC. Translation: CASSLSHLRATQYF.

The genes are TRBV12-5 and TRBJ1-4, with a possible D match to TRBD1 (5 bases). The germline V and J ends were trimmed by 5 bases and 1 base, with 17 bases remaining between them. Germline CDR1 LGHNT, CDR2 FRNRAP. This CDR3 is built from 17 residues. CDR3 nucleotide sequence: TGTGCTAGTGGTCTCCGTGGGGGAGGGATAACTAATGAAAAACTGTTTTTT. Amino acids: CASGLRGGGITNEKLFF.

This chain joins TRBV10-3 and TRBJ2-3; tentatively, D is TRBD2 (7 bases). Germline V gene sequence: CDR1 ENHRY, CDR2 SYGVKD. CDR3 length equals 15 residues. V lost 5 bases to trimming and J lost 3 bases, with 15 bases between them. The CDR3 loop reads CAISRGASRTDTQYF. For the CDR3, the DNA is TGTGCCATCAGTCGGGGGGCGTCAAGGACAGATACGCAGTATTTT.

This rearrangement joins TRBV9 to TRBJ2-6; 8 nucleotides agree with TRBD1. The CDR3 runs to 18 residues. Germline V gives CDR1 SGDLS, CDR2 YYNGEE. The trim removed 4 bases at V and 0 bases at J, leaving 9 bases unmatched. The CDR3 region is CASSPGAGGRSGANVLTF. Here the CDR3 DNA reads TGTGCCAGCAGCCCCGGTGCAGGGGGCCGCTCTGGGGCCAACGTCCTGACTTTC.

The chain is built from TRBV11-2 and TRBJ2-7; TRBD2 aligns across 11 bases. CDR1 and CDR2 (germline): SGHAT, FQNNGV. V shed 2 bases, J shed 3 bases, and the junction held 6 bases outside the gene matches. The CDR3 loop spans 16 amino acids. In nucleotides, the CDR3 is TGTGCCAGCAGCTTACGGGGGGGGACTAGCGGCTACGAGCAGTACTTC. This translates into CASSLRGGTSGYEQYF.

The chain is built from TRBV6-6 and TRBJ2-5; a weak D match, TRBD1 (6 bases). The germline V gene encodes CDR1 MNHNY and CDR2 SVGAGI (reference sequence). The CDR3 runs to 15 residues. Between the trimmed V and J ends, which lost 5 bases and 4 bases, there was a span of 17 bases. As DNA, the CDR3 is TGTGCCAGCAGTCCCCAAAGGGCCAGGGGAGAGACCCAGTACTTC. Its translation is CASSPQRARGETQYF.

CDR3 bases: TGCGCCAGCAGCCAAGATAGCAGGGGGAATCAACCAAACTATGGCTACACCTTC. Residues: CASSQDSRGNQPNYGYTF. The rearrangement joins TRBV4-3 to TRBJ1-2, with 7 bases identical to TRBD1. CDR3 length: 18 amino acids. Trimming took 0 bases from V and 2 from J; bases not matched to a gene: 12. From germline, CDR1 is LGHNA and CDR2 YSLEER.